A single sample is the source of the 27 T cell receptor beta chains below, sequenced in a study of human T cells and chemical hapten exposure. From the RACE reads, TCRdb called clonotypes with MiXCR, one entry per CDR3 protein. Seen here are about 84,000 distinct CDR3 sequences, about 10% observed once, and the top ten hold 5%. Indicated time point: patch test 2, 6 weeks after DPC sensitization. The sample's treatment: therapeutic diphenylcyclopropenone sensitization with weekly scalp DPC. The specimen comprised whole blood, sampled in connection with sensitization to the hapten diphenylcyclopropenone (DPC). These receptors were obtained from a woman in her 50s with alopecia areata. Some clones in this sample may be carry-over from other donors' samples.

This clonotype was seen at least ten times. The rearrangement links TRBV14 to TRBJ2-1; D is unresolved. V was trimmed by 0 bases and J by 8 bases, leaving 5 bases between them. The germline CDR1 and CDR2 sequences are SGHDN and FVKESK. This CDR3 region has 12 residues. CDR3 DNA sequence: TGTGCCAGCAGCCAAGATTACTATGAGCAGTTCTTC. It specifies CASSQDYYEQFF.

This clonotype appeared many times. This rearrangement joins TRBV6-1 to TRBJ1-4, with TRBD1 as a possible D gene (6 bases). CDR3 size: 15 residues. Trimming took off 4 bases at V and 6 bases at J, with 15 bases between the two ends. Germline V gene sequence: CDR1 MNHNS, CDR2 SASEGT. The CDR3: CASSGTGPGDEKLFF. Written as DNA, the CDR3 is TGTGCCAGCAGTGGAACAGGGCCGGGTGATGAAAAACTGTTTTTT.

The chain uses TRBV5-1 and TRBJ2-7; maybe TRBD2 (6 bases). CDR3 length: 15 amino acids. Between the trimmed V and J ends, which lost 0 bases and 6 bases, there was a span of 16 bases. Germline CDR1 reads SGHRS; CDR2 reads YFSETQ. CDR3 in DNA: TGCGCCAGCAGCTTGGCTGGGTCCGACGGGGGCGAGCAGTACTTC. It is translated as CASSLAGSDGGEQYF.

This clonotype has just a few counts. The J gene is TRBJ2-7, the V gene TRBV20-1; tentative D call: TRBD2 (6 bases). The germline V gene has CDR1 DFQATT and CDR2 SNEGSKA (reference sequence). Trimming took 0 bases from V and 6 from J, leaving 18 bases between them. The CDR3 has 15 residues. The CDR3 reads CSARDSVRGTSEQYF. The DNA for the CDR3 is TGCAGTGCTAGAGATTCAGTCCGCGGGACCTCCGAGCAGTACTTC.

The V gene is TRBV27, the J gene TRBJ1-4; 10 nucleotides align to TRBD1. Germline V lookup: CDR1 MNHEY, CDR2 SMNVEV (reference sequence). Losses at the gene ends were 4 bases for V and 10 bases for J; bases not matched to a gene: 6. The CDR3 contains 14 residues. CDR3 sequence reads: CASSSRTGGGKLFF. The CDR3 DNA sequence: TGTGCCAGCAGTTCCAGGACAGGGGGTGGAAAACTGTTTTTT.

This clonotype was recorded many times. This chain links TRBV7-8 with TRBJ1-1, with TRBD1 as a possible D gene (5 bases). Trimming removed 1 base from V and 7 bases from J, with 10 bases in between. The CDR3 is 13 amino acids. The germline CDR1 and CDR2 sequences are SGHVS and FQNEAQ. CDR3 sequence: CASSLGQGVEAFF. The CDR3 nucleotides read TGTGCCAGCAGCTTAGGCCAGGGCGTTGAAGCTTTCTTT.

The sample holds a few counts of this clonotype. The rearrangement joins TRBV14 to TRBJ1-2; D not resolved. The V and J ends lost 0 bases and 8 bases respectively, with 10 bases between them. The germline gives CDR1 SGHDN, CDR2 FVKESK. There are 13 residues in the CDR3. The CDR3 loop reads CASSQDAGTGYTF. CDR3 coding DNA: TGTGCCAGCAGCCAAGATGCCGGCACGGGCTACACCTTC.

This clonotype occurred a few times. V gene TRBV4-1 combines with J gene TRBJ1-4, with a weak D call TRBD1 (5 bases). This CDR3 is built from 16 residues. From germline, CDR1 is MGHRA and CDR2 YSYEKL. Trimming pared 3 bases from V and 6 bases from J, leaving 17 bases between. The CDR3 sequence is CASSQRGALAYEKLFF. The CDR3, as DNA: TGCGCCAGCAGCCAGCGCGGGGCCCTTGCTTATGAAAAACTGTTTTTT.

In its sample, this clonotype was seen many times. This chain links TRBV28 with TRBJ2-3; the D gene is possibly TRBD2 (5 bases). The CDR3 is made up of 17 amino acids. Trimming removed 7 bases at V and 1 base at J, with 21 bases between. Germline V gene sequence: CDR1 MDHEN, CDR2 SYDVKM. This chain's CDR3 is CASKGSSNPAGTDTQYF. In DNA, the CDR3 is TGTGCCAGCAAAGGGAGTTCTAACCCAGCTGGCACAGATACGCAGTATTTT.

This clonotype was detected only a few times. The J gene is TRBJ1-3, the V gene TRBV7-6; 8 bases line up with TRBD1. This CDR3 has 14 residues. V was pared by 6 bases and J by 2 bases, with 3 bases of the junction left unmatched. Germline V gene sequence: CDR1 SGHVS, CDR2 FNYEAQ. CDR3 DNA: TGTGCCAGCAGACCGGACAGGGCTGGAAACACCATATATTTT. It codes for CASRPDRAGNTIYF.

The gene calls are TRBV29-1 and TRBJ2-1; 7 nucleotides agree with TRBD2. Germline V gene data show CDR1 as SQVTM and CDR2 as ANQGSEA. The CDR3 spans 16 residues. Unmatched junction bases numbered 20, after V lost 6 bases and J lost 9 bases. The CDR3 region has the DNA TGCAGCGTCCCACCCGCGGGAGTAGTCCGGAGGGGTGAGCAGTTCTTC. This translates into CSVPPAGVVRRGEQFF.

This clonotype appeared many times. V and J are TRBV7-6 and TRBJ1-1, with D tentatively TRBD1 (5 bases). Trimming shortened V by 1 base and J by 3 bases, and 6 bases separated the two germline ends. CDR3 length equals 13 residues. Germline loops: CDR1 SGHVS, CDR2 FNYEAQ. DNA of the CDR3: TGTGCCAGCAGCTTAGGACAGTACACTGAAGCTTTCTTT. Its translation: CASSLGQYTEAFF.

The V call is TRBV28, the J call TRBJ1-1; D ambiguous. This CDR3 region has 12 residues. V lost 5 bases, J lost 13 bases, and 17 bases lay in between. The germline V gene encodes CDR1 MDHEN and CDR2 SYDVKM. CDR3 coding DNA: TGTGCCAGCAGTAGTCCCCCCACCGTGTTTTTCTTT. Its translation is CASSSPPTVFFF.

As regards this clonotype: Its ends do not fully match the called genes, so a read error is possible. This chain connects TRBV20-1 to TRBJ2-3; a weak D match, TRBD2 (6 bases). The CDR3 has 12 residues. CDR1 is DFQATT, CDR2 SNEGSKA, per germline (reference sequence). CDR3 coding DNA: TGCAGTGCTTGGCGGGGCACGGATACGCAGTATTTT. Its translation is CSAWRGTDTQYF.

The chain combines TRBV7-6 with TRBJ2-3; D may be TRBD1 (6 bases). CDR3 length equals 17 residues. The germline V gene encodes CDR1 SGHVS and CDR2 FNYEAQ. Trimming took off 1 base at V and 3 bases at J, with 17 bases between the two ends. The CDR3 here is CASSLGRWAGETDTQYF. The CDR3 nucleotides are TGTGCCAGCAGCTTAGGCCGTTGGGCAGGGGAGACAGATACGCAGTATTTT.

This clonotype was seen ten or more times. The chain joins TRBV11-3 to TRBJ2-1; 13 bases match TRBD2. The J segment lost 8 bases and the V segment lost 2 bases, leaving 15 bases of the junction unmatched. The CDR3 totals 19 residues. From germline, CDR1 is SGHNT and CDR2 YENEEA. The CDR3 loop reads CASSLTIAGLAGSGDEQFF. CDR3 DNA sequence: TGTGCCAGCAGCTTAACTATAGCGGGACTAGCGGGATCTGGGGATGAGCAGTTCTTC.

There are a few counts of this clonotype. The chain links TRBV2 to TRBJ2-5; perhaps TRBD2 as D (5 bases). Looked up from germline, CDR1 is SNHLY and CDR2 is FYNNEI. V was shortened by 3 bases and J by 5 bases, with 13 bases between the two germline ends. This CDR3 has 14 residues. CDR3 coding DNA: TGTGCCAGCAGTGAGAGTGGGAGTATTGAGACCCAGTACTTC. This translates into CASSESGSIETQYF.

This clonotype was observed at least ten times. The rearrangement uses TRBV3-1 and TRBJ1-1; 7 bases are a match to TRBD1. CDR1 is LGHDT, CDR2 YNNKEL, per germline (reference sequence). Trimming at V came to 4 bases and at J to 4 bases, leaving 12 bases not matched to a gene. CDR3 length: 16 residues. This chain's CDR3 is CASSLQGRGWITEAFF. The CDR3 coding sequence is TGTGCCAGCAGCCTACAGGGGAGGGGATGGATCACTGAAGCTTTCTTT.

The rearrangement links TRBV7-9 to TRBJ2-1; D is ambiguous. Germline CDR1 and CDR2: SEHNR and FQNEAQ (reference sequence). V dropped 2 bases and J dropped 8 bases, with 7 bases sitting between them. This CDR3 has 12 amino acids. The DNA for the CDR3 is TGTGCCAGCAGCTTATTGGGCGATGAGCAGTTCTTC. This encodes CASSLLGDEQFF.

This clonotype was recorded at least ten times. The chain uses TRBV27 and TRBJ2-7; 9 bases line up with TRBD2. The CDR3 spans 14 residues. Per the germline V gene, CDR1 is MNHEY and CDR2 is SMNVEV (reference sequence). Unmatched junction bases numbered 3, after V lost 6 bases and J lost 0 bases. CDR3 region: CASSWTSASYEQYF. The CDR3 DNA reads TGTGCCAGCAGCTGGACTAGCGCCTCCTACGAGCAGTACTTC.

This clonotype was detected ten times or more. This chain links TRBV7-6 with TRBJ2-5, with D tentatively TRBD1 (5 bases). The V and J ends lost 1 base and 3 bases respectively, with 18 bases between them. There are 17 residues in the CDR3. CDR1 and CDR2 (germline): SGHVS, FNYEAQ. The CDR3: CASSLDPWGGPEETQYF. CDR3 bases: TGTGCCAGCAGCTTAGATCCTTGGGGCGGTCCAGAAGAGACCCAGTACTTC.

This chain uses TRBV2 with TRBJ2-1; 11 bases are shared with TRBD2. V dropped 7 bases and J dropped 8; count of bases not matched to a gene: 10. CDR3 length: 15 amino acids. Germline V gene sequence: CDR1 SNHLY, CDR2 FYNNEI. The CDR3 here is CASTLSGRAFHEQFF. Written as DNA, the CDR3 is TGTGCCAGCACCCTTAGCGGGAGGGCCTTTCATGAGCAGTTCTTC.

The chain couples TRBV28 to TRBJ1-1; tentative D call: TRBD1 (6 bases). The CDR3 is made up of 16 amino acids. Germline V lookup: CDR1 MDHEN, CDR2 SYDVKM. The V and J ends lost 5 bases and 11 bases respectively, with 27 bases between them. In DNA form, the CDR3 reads TGTGCCAGCAGTGCCCCGGGGGCTAAAGATCTAGGACGGGCTTTCTTT. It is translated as CASSAPGAKDLGRAFF.

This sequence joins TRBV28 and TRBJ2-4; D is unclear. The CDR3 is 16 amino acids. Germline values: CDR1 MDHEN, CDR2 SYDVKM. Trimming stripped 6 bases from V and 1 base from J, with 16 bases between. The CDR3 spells CASSRGGERAKNIQYF. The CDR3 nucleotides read TGTGCCAGCAGCCGAGGTGGGGAAAGGGCCAAAAACATTCAGTACTTC. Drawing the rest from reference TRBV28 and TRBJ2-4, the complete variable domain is DVKVTQSSRYLVKRTGEKVFLECVQDMDHENMFWYRQDPGLGLRLIYFSYDVKMKEKGDIPEGYSVSREKKERFSLILESASTNQTSMYLCASSRGGERAKNIQYFGAGTRLSVL.

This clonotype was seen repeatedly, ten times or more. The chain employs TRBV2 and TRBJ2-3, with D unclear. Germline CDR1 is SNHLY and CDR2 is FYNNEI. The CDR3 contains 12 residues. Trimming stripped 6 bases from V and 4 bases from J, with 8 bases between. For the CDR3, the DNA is TGTGCCAGCAGCGTAGGGCCAGATACGCAGTATTTT. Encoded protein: CASSVGPDTQYF.

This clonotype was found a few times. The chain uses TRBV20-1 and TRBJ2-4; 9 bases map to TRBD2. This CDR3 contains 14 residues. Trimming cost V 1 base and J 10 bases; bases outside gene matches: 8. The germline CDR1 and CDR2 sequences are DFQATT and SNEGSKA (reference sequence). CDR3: CSARGREGPLIQYF. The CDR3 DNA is TGCAGTGCTAGAGGGCGGGAGGGCCCCCTTATTCAGTACTTC.

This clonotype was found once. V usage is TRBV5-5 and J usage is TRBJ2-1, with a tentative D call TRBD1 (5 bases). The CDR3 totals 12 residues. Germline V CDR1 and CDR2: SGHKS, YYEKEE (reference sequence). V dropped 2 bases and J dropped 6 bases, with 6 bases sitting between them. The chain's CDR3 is CASSFRANEQFF. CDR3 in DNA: TGTGCCAGCAGCTTCAGGGCCAATGAGCAGTTCTTC.